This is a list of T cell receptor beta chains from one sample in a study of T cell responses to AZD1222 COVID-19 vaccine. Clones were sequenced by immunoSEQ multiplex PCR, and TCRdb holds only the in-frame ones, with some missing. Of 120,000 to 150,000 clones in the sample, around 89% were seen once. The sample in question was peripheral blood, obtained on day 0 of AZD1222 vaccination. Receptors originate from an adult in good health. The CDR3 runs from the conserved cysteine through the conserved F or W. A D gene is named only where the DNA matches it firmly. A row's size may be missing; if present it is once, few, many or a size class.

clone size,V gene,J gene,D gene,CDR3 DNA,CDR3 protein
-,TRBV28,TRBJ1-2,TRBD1,TGTGCCAGCAGTTTTACATCCGAGACAGGGGAAGGCTACACCTTC,CASSFTSETGEGYTF
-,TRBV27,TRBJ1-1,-,TGTGCCAGCAGTTTAAGGAGGAGTGGGAACACTGAAGCTTTCTTT,CASSLRRSGNTEAFF
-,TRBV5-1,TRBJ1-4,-,TGCGCCAGCAGCTTGTGGTCGCTTGGGATGCGGTCTAATGAAAAACTGTTTTTT,CASSLWSLGMRSNEKLFF
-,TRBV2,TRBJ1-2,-,TGTGCCATGAGGCAGGGGCAGAGTGACGTTTACTATGGCTACACCTTC,CAMRQGQSDVYYGYTF
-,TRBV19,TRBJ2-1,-,TGTGCCAGTAGTATTGGGCAAGGTATTGAGCAGTTCTTC,CASSIGQGIEQFF
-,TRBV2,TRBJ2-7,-,TGTGCCAGCAGTGCTTCCAGGGAAGGGGACGAGCAGTACTTC,CASSASREGDEQYF
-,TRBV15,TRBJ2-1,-,TGTGCCACCAGCAGAGTGCGGACCGAGCAGTTCTTC,CATSRVRTEQFF
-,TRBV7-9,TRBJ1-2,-,TGTGCCAGCAGTCCTCACAGAGACTATGGCTACACCTTC,CASSPHRDYGYTF
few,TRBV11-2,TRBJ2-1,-,TGTGCCAGCAGCTTATACGGGGGCGATCGATATGAGCAGTTCTTC,CASSLYGGDRYEQFF
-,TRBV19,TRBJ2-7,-,TGTGCCAGTAGTATCGCCAGCCGCTACTACGAGCAGTACTTC,CASSIASRYYEQYF
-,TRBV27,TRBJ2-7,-,TGTGCCAGCAGTTTACGGGGTACCTACGAGCAGTACTTC,CASSLRGTYEQYF
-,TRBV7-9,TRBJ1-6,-,TGTGCCAGCAGCCCGTGGGCACCTTCCATCTATAATTCACCCCTCCACTTT,CASSPWAPSIYNSPLHF
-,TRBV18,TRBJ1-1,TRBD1,TGTGCCAGCTCACCGGACAGGGTCGAAGCTTTCTTT,CASSPDRVEAFF
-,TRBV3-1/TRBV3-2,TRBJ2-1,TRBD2,TGTGCCAGCAGCTTCGGGACTAGCGGATTATACGGCTTCAATGAGCAGTTCTTC,CASSFGTSGLYGFNEQFF
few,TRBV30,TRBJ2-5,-,TGTGCCTGCTCCTTGGGCGGGACGGAGACCCAGTACTTC,CACSLGGTETQYF
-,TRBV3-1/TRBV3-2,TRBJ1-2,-,TGTGCCAGCAGCCAAGGGATCGAGGGGTCGGTTGGCTACACCTTC,CASSQGIEGSVGYTF
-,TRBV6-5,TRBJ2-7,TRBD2,TGTGCCAGCAGTTACTCCGGCGGGAGAAACGAGCAGTACTTC,CASSYSGGRNEQYF
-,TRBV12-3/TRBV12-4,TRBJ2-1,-,TGTGCCAGCAGTTTGAGGGGTGGCAATGAGCAGTTCTTC,CASSLRGGNEQFF
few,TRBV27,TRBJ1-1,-,TGTGCCAGCAGTTTATCTAGGAACACTGAAGCTTTCTTT,CASSLSRNTEAFF
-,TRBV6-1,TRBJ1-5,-,TGTGCCAGCAGTGGAGTGTCCCTTGTTGGCAATCAGCCCCAGCATTTT,CASSGVSLVGNQPQHF
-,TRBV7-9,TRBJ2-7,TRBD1,TGTGCCAGCCAGGACAGGGGAACCTACGAGCAGTACTTC,CASQDRGTYEQYF
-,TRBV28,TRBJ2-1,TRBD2,TGTGCCAGCAGTTTTCCCAGCGGGAGCGGTTACAATGAGCAGTTCTTC,CASSFPSGSGYNEQFF
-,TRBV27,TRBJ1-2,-,TGTGCCAGCGGGCACCAGGGGCTCGGCTACACCTTC,CASGHQGLGYTF
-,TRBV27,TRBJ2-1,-,TGTGCCAGCAGTGGGGGCTCCTACAATGAGCAGTTCTTC,CASSGGSYNEQFF
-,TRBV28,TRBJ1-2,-,TGTGCCAGCAGTGGGCTAGGGCAGACCTACTATGGCTACACCTTC,CASSGLGQTYYGYTF
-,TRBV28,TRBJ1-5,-,TGTGCCAGCAGTGGGAACAGGGAAGTACAGCCCCAGCATTTT,CASSGNREVQPQHF
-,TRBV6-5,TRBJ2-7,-,TGTGCCAGCAGTTCGGTTGGCGAGCAGTACTTC,CASSSVGEQYF
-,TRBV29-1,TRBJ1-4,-,TGCAGCGTTGGGCCGGGACTGAATGAAAAACTGTTTTTT,CSVGPGLNEKLFF
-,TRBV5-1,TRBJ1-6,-,TGCGCCAGCAGCTCCACAGCAGACCCCAATTCACCCCTCCACTTT,CASSSTADPNSPLHF